This T cell receptor (beta chain) was recorded in a study of beta chain features in type 1 diabetes. Germline values: CDR1 SGHTA, CDR2 FQGNSA. The CDR3 extends over 15 amino acids. V was shortened by 3 bases and J by 1 base, with 12 bases between the two germline ends. Study-level points and caveats: The study notes PCR might favor shorter templates equally in patients and controls. For type 1 diabetes patients, VDJ junctions showed fewer insertions and more deletions. Since sequencing was performed on cDNA, cells with high TCR expression could be over-represented.

This clone turned up a few times. Its target is not known. Isolated RNA was reverse transcribed in full, so expressed TCRB transcripts were sequenced. Clones were read by immunoSEQ multiplex PCR, and TCRdb kept only the in-frame ones, dropping some. The data show about 220,000 clones, roughly 11% seen once. Sequencing used central memory CD4+ T cells from blood. This rearrangement joins TRBV7-2 to TRBJ2-5, with a tentative D call TRBD2 (6 bases). This TCR came from a man aged 18 to 35 in good health. In DNA, the CDR3 is TGTGCCAGCAGCTTGAATACGGGGGTCCAAGAGACCCAGTACTTC. It translates to CASSLNTGVQETQYF. Together with reference TRBV7-2 and TRBJ2-5, the CDR3 gives the full variable domain: GAGVSQSPSNKVTEKGKDVELRCDPISGHTALYWYRQSLGQGLEFLIYFQGNSAPDKSGLPSDRFSAERTGGSVSTLTIQRTQQEDSAVYLCASSLNTGVQETQYFGPGTRLLVL.